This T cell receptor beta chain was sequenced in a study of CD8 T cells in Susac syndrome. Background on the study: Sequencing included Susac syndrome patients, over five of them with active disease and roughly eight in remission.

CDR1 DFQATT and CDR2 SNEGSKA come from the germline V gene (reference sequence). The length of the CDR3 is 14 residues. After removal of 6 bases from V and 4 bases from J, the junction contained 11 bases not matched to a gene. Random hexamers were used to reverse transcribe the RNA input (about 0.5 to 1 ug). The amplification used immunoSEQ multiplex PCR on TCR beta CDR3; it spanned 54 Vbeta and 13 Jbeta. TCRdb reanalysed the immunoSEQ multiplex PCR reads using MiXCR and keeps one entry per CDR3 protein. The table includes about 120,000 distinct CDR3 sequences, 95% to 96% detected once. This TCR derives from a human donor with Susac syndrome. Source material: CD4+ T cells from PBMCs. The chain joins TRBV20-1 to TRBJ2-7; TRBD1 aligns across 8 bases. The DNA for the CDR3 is TGCAGTGCAACGACAGGGGCCCCGTTTTACGAGCAGTACTTC. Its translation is CSATTGAPFYEQYF.